This TCR beta chain was documented in a study of blood T cell repertoires in COVID-19. Whole-study context: Donors in the United States, Italy and Spain gave samples during acute or convalescent COVID-19.

Trimming shortened V by 10 bases and J by 1 base, and 20 bases separated the two germline ends. The CDR3 is 15 residues long. The germline CDR1 and CDR2 sequences are MNHEY and SVGAGI. This table comes from immunoSEQ multiplex PCR, and its TCRdb copy is limited to in-frame clones, with some not included. The sample has about 210,000 clones, around 80% seen once. This study enrolled people aged about 18 to 100 from about two dozen US geographic areas. Participant-reported clinical history was the basis for cohort assignment. V is TRBV6-5 and J is TRBJ2-7, with D possibly matching TRBD2 (7 bases). Material: PBMCs or T cells enriched from blood (not recorded which). The source of this sequence is a man between 25 and 39 years old with acute COVID-19. CDR3 sequence (DNA): TGTGCCACCTCAATCACAAGGGGGGGTTCCTACGAGCAGTACTTC. Amino acid sequence: CATSITRGGSYEQYF.